Each of the 27 T cell receptor beta chains below was sequenced from the same sample in a study of blood T cell repertoires in COVID-19. The data were produced by immunoSEQ multiplex PCR, yet TCRdb's version contains in-frame clones alone and is incomplete. The table has 150,000 to 200,000 clones, more than 85% seen once. The sequenced sample was peripheral blood. These receptor sequences come from a woman aged 60-75 years with COVID-19, enrolled during active disease.

The chain links TRBV7-8 to TRBJ1-2; D unclear. Looked up from germline, CDR1 is SGHVS and CDR2 is FQNEAQ. The CDR3 has 15 amino acids. V dropped 1 base and J dropped 1 base, with 10 bases sitting between them. This CDR3 is CASSLVQSSNYGYTF. CDR3 coding DNA: TGTGCCAGCAGCTTAGTACAGTCCAGTAACTATGGCTACACCTTC.

The chain couples TRBV15 to TRBJ1-1; 8 bases agree with TRBD1. CDR1 is LNHNV, CDR2 YYDKDF, per germline (reference sequence). The V segment lost 5 bases and the J segment 5 bases; nucleotides outside the gene matches: 7. The CDR3 is made up of 14 amino acids. CDR3 sequence reads: CATSSGTGRTEAFF. The CDR3 nucleotides read TGTGCCACCAGCTCCGGGACAGGAAGGACTGAAGCTTTCTTT.

The chain employs TRBV27 and TRBJ1-2, with TRBD1 matching over 7 bases. Per germline, CDR1 MNHEY and CDR2 SMNVEV (reference sequence). There are 17 residues in the CDR3. V gave up 0 bases and J gave up 4 bases; unmatched junction bases: 11. The CDR3 protein is CASSLSPRLTGTYGYTF. CDR3 in DNA: TGTGCCAGCAGTTTATCGCCTAGATTGACAGGGACCTATGGCTACACCTTC.

The chain couples TRBV10-2 to TRBJ1-5, with D unclear. Trimming pared 0 bases from V and 9 bases from J, leaving 6 bases between. The germline V gene encodes CDR1 WSHSY and CDR2 SAAADI. The CDR3 covers 12 residues. The CDR3: CASSESNGPQHF. The CDR3 bases are TGCGCCAGCAGTGAGTCGAACGGGCCCCAGCATTTT.

This chain uses TRBV7-8 with TRBJ1-2, with D unclear. The CDR3 is 15 amino acids. V was clipped by 5 bases and J by 2 bases, with 15 bases between them. From germline, CDR1 is SGHVS and CDR2 FQNEAQ. For the CDR3, the DNA is TGTGCCAGCAGCATATACACCGGGATCAACTATGGCTACACCTTC. Translating it yields CASSIYTGINYGYTF.

The chain uses TRBV5-1 and TRBJ1-6; 8 positions agree with TRBD1. J was trimmed by 0 bases and V by 0 bases; bases with no gene match: 8. This CDR3 region has 19 residues. Germline CDR1 reads SGHRS; CDR2 reads YFSETQ. The CDR3 bases are TGCGCCAGCAGCTTGGCATGGCAGGGGGCGAGCTCCTATAATTCACCCCTCCACTTT. This translates into CASSLAWQGASSYNSPLHF.

V and J are TRBV30 and TRBJ1-1, with 10 bases aligning to TRBD1. V was clipped by 4 bases and J by 0 bases; unmatched bases: 5. CDR1 and CDR2 from the germline V gene are GTSNPN and SVGIG (reference sequence). There are 15 residues in the CDR3. The CDR3 region is CAWNHGTGVNTEAFF. The CDR3 DNA reads as TGTGCCTGGAACCACGGGACAGGGGTGAACACTGAAGCTTTCTTT.

The J gene is TRBJ2-3, the V gene TRBV5-1; 7 bases fit TRBD1. The CDR3 sequence is 15 residues long. The germline V gene encodes CDR1 SGHRS and CDR2 YFSETQ. Losses at the gene ends were 5 bases for V and 6 bases for J; bases not matched to a gene: 12. CDR3 protein: CASRGTGVDTDTQYF. CDR3 bases: TGCGCCAGCAGGGGAACAGGGGTTGATACGGATACGCAGTATTTT.

V gene TRBV30 combines with J gene TRBJ1-2; D call uncertain. The CDR3 runs 12 residues. Germline-derived CDR1 and CDR2 are GTSNPN and SVGIG (reference sequence). V was cut by 0 bases and J by 7 bases, with 9 bases left in between. The CDR3 sequence is CAWSVSPAGYTF. DNA of the CDR3: TGTGCCTGGAGTGTAAGCCCCGCTGGCTACACCTTC.

As DNA, the CDR3 is TGTGCCAGCAGTGAACTAGCCGGCAACACCGGGGAGCTGTTTTTT. Its protein product is CASSELAGNTGELFF. The chain combines TRBV6-1 with TRBJ2-2, with a weak D call TRBD2 (5 bases). CDR1 MNHNS and CDR2 SASEGT come from the germline V gene. V was pared by 2 bases and J by 2 bases, with 9 bases between. The CDR3 totals 15 residues.

This chain uses TRBV7-9 with TRBJ1-2; 7 positions agree with TRBD1. The CDR3 loop spans 13 amino acids. Germline CDR1 and CDR2: SEHNR and FQNEAQ (reference sequence). With 1 base clipped from V and 7 bases from J, the junction kept 3 bases outside the gene matches. CDR3 region: CASSLGGGAGYTF. CDR3 nucleotide sequence: TGTGCCAGCAGCTTAGGAGGGGGCGCTGGCTACACCTTC.

As DNA, the CDR3 is TGCAGTGCTAGTTATGCCGGGGTGGGTAATTCACCCCTCCACTTT. This translates into CSASYAGVGNSPLHF. The V call is TRBV20-1, the J call TRBJ1-6; unclear D gene. The CDR3 loop spans 15 amino acids. Trimming removed 3 bases from V and 6 bases from J, with 15 bases in between. Germline V gene sequence: CDR1 DFQATT, CDR2 SNEGSKA (reference sequence).

The rearrangement links TRBV7-9 to TRBJ1-5, with D possibly TRBD1 on 6 matching bases. The V and J ends lost 4 bases and 0 bases respectively, with 7 bases between them. The CDR3 has 14 residues. CDR1 and CDR2 from the germline V gene are SEHNR and FQNEAQ (reference sequence). The CDR3 loop reads CASSSGDSNQPQHF. DNA for the CDR3: TGTGCCAGCAGCTCAGGGGATAGCAATCAGCCCCAGCATTTT.

This sequence joins TRBV6-5 and TRBJ1-2; 7 nucleotides align to TRBD1. The junction had 8 bases not matched to a gene; V was cut back by 6 bases and J by 4 bases. Germline-derived CDR1 and CDR2 are MNHEY and SVGAGI. The CDR3 has 14 residues. CDR3 in DNA: TGTGCCAGCAGCGTTGACAGGGACGGCTATGGCTACACCTTC. This translates into CASSVDRDGYGYTF.

V and J are TRBV7-2 and TRBJ1-2; possible D gene TRBD1, 6 bases. Germline V gene data show CDR1 as SGHTA and CDR2 as FQGNSA. V was cut by 4 bases and J by 4 bases, with 10 bases left in between. This CDR3 spans 13 amino acids. The CDR3: CASSSRTVYGYTF. The CDR3 DNA follows: TGTGCCAGCAGCTCGAGGACAGTCTATGGCTACACCTTC.

The rearrangement joins TRBV10-3 to TRBJ1-3; D might be TRBD1 (6 bases). CDR1 is ENHRY, CDR2 SYGVKD, per germline. The CDR3 runs 17 residues. Trimming shortened V by 2 bases and J by 0 bases, and 14 bases separated the two germline ends. The CDR3 nucleotides read TGTGCCATCAGTGAGCCGGGGGGCCGGGACTCTGGAAACACCATATATTTT. It specifies CAISEPGGRDSGNTIYF.

The chain combines TRBV15 with TRBJ1-6; 12 bases are shared with TRBD1. With 1 base clipped from V and 14 bases from J, the junction kept 6 bases outside the gene matches. Germline V gives CDR1 LNHNV, CDR2 YYDKDF (reference sequence). The CDR3 has 15 residues. The CDR3 DNA reads as TGTGCCACCAGCAGAGCCGGGACAGGGGGCTTAACCCTCCACTTT. Amino acid sequence: CATSRAGTGGLTLHF.

This chain joins TRBV15 and TRBJ2-5; D ambiguous. This CDR3 region has 14 residues. From germline, CDR1 is LNHNV and CDR2 YYDKDF (reference sequence). V lost 1 base and J 2 bases, leaving 8 bases between the germline ends. In DNA form, the CDR3 reads TGTGCCACCAGCAGAGTGACACGGCAAGAGACCCAGTACTTC. Translation gives CATSRVTRQETQYF. The full variable domain, in which reference TRBV15 and TRBJ2-5 provide the parts outside the CDR3, is DAMVIQNPRYQVTQFGKPVTLSCSQTLNHNVMYWYQQKSSQAPKLLFHYYDKDFNNEADTPDNFQSRRPNTSFCFLDIRSPGLGDTAMYLCATSRVTRQETQYFGPGTRLLVL.

The chain couples TRBV19 to TRBJ1-5; D ambiguous. The CDR3 loop spans 15 amino acids. Deletions cut 6 bases from V and 2 bases from J, with 14 bases between. From germline, CDR1 is LNHDA and CDR2 SQIVND (reference sequence). CDR3 DNA: TGTGCCAGTAGGGAGGGTGGACTCGGCAATCAGCCCCAGCATTTT. Residues: CASREGGLGNQPQHF.

The gene calls are TRBV6-1 and TRBJ2-5, with 10 positions matching TRBD1. Losses at the gene ends were 0 bases for V and 4 bases for J; bases not matched to a gene: 5. This CDR3 contains 16 residues. Germline V gene lookup returns CDR1 MNHNS and CDR2 SASEGT. In DNA form, the CDR3 reads TGTGCCAGCAGTGAAGCATCCGGACAGGGGGGAGAGACCCAGTACTTC. Amino acid sequence: CASSEASGQGGETQYF.

This clone turned up a few times. V is TRBV7-2 and J is TRBJ2-1; D is perhaps TRBD1 (6 bases). CDR3 size: 16 residues. Per germline, CDR1 SGHTA and CDR2 FQGNSA. V was cut by 0 bases and J by 1 base, with 10 bases left in between. The CDR3 loop reads CASSLAGGISYNEQFF. DNA of the CDR3: TGTGCCAGCAGCTTAGCTGGGGGCATTTCCTACAATGAGCAGTTCTTC.

The J gene is TRBJ2-3, the V gene TRBV5-4, with TRBD2 matching over 7 bases. The CDR3 extends over 17 amino acids. Germline V gene data show CDR1 as SGHNT and CDR2 as YYREEE (reference sequence). V shed 0 bases, J shed 5 bases, and the junction held 12 bases outside the gene matches. In DNA form, the CDR3 reads TGTGCCAGCAGCTTGGACGCCCTCTCGCGGGGGTTAGATACGCAGTATTTT. Encoded protein: CASSLDALSRGLDTQYF.

This chain joins TRBV14 and TRBJ1-3; D not resolved. CDR3 length equals 15 residues. Germline CDR1 and CDR2: SGHDN and FVKESK. The germline V and J ends were trimmed by 7 bases and 0 bases, with 13 bases remaining between them. The CDR3 loop is CASNTGVFSGNTIYF. DNA of the CDR3: TGTGCCAGCAATACCGGGGTATTCTCTGGAAACACCATATATTTT.

V gene TRBV5-3 combines with J gene TRBJ2-7; weak D call: TRBD2 (5 bases). Being an ORF, TRBV5-3 has a function that is uncertain. V was trimmed by 0 bases and J by 0 bases, leaving 7 bases between them. The CDR3 length is 14 residues. The CDR3 spells CARSLAGYSYEQYF. Here the CDR3 DNA reads TGTGCCAGAAGCTTGGCGGGGTACTCCTACGAGCAGTACTTC.

The chain recombines TRBV3-1 (or the pseudogene TRBV3-2) with TRBJ1-3; D gene uncertain. The CDR3 runs 16 residues. The germline V gene has CDR1 LGHDT and CDR2 YNNKEL (reference sequence). Trimming pared 1 base from V and 0 bases from J, leaving 10 bases between. The CDR3 nucleotides are TGTGCCAGCAGCCAAGTTCTAGAGACCTCTGGAAACACCATATATTTT. It yields the protein CASSQVLETSGNTIYF.

This clone appeared a single time. The chain links TRBV4-1 to TRBJ1-2; 8 bases are shared with TRBD1. Germline V gene sequence: CDR1 MGHRA, CDR2 YSYEKL. The CDR3 has 14 residues. Germline trimming cut 3 bases from V and 8 bases from J; bases unmatched to any gene: 8. The CDR3 DNA follows: TGCGCCAGCAGCCAGGCCAGGGGGCGGCAAGGCTACACCTTC. Its protein is CASSQARGRQGYTF.

The CDR3 sequence is CASSNYDRGNQPQHF. The DNA for the CDR3 is TGTGCCAGCAGTAATTACGACAGGGGAAATCAGCCCCAGCATTTT. V is TRBV4-2 and J is TRBJ1-5, with TRBD1 matching over 8 bases. V trimming: 6 bases; J trimming: 4 bases; junction bases outside the gene matches: 8. This CDR3 has 15 amino acids. Germline values: CDR1 LGHNA, CDR2 YNFKEQ.